The 32 T cell receptor beta chains below come from one sample, sequenced in a study of cytomegalovirus exposure and HLA in healthy donors. PCR employed 60 Vbeta and 13 Jbeta primers. TCRdb keeps only in-frame clones here, not all; method: immunoSEQ multiplex PCR. The sample yields 150,000 to 200,000 clones, roughly 80% seen once. The source material was PBMCs. Every receptor here comes from a boy aged 5-17 years in good health and CMV-seronegative.

The chain uses TRBV19 and TRBJ2-3; 7 nucleotides line up with TRBD1. The CDR3 is 15 residues long. Germline V gene data show CDR1 as LNHDA and CDR2 as SQIVND (reference sequence). J gave up 1 base and V 0 bases, and 1 base lay outside the gene matches. CDR3 in amino acids: CASSIEQGGTDTQYF. The DNA for the CDR3 is TGTGCCAGTAGTATAGAGCAGGGGGGCACAGATACGCAGTATTTT.

The chain is built from TRBV5-1 and TRBJ2-1, with 8 bases lining up with TRBD1. Trimming took 5 bases from V and 6 from J; bases not matched to a gene: 13. There are 16 residues in the CDR3. Germline assignment: CDR1 SGHRS and CDR2 YFSETQ. In DNA form, the CDR3 reads TGCGCCAGCAGATGGGTTGGTCAGGGGGCCGGCAATGAGCAGTTCTTC. Its protein is CASRWVGQGAGNEQFF.

This sequence joins TRBV27 and TRBJ2-1; 8 bases map to TRBD1. The CDR3 spans 14 residues. CDR1 is MNHEY and CDR2 is SMNVEV in the germline V gene (reference sequence). V was clipped by 6 bases and J by 4 bases; unmatched bases: 5. CDR3 sequence reads: CASRDRTGYNEQFF. CDR3 nucleotide sequence: TGTGCCAGCAGAGACAGGACAGGGTACAATGAGCAGTTCTTC.

V and J are TRBV11-2 and TRBJ2-1; 8 nucleotides align to TRBD2. This CDR3 contains 17 residues. V shed 0 bases and J 0 bases; nucleotides not matched to a gene: 4. Germline V gene data show CDR1 as SGHAT and CDR2 as FQNNGV. CDR3 sequence reads: CASSLDFGGVSYNEQFF. The CDR3 nucleotides read TGTGCCAGCAGCTTAGATTTCGGGGGGGTCTCCTACAATGAGCAGTTCTTC. Based on the CDR3 plus reference TRBV11-2 and TRBJ2-1, the full variable domain is EAGVAQSPRYKIIEKRQSVAFWCNPISGHATLYWYQQILGQGPKLLIQFQNNGVVDDSQLPKDRFSAERLKGVDSTLKIQPAKLEDSAVYLCASSLDFGGVSYNEQFFGPGTRLTVL.

This clone was recorded once. The rearrangement links TRBV5-1 to TRBJ2-5; the match to TRBD1 covers 7 bases. The closer fit of TRBJ2-7 to the DNA end suggests the J call may be wrong. The CDR3 sequence is 15 residues long. From germline, CDR1 is SGHRS and CDR2 YFSETQ. The CDR3 nucleotides read TGCGCCGGAACCAAGACGTTAAACAGGGGATACGAGCAGTACTTC. Its translation is CAGTKTLNRGYEQYF.

The chain uses TRBV7-2 and TRBJ1-6, with 8 bases aligning to TRBD1. The CDR3 loop spans 18 amino acids. Germline loops: CDR1 SGHTA, CDR2 FQGNSA. Trimming removed 7 bases from V and 7 bases from J; junction bases left unmatched: 18. CDR3 in DNA: TGTGCCAGCACCAACGAGGACAGGGCTCCCAGGGTGAATTCACCCCTCCACTTT. Translated: CASTNEDRAPRVNSPLHF.

This clone turned up a few times. J is TRBJ2-3 and V is TRBV4-2, with a tentative D call TRBD2 (6 bases). Trimming removed 0 bases from V and 4 bases from J, with 14 bases in between. The CDR3 runs 16 residues. CDR1 and CDR2 from the germline V gene are LGHNA and YNFKEQ. CDR3 nucleotides: TGTGCCAGCAGCCAAGATGGTAGCGGAGGGTCAGATACGCAGTATTTT. Amino acids: CASSQDGSGGSDTQYF.

V usage is TRBV5-6 and J usage is TRBJ1-1; D not certain. CDR3 length: 13 amino acids. Trimming pared 2 bases from V and 1 base from J, leaving 6 bases between. Germline CDR1 and CDR2: SGHDT and YYEEEE. DNA for the CDR3: TGTGCCAGCAGCTTCGTCGGGAACACTGAAGCTTTCTTT. Protein sequence: CASSFVGNTEAFF.

The CDR3 region is CAWSREDIGNQPQHF. In nucleotides, the CDR3 is TGTGCCTGGAGTAGGGAGGATATCGGCAATCAGCCCCAGCATTTT. The chain has TRBV30 and TRBJ1-5; the D is unclear. Germline assignment: CDR1 GTSNPN and CDR2 SVGIG (reference sequence). The CDR3 spans 15 residues. Trimming took 2 bases from V and 2 from J, leaving 13 bases between them.

Only one count was recorded for this clone. CDR3 DNA: TGTGCCAGCAGCTCACCGGGACAGGTATTATCTAGGACAGATACGCAGTATTTT. Encoded protein: CASSSPGQVLSRTDTQYF. This chain uses TRBV7-2 with TRBJ2-3, with TRBD1 matching 8 bases. Germline V gene sequence: CDR1 SGHTA, CDR2 FQGNSA. Trimming removed 4 bases from V and 3 bases from J; junction bases left unmatched: 15. The CDR3 consists of 18 residues.

The chain employs TRBV5-1 and TRBJ1-2, with 9 bases matching TRBD1. The germline CDR1 and CDR2 sequences are SGHRS and YFSETQ. This CDR3 spans 14 amino acids. V lost 3 bases to trimming and J lost 6 bases; unmatched junction nucleotides: 6. CDR3 DNA: TGCGCCAGCAGCTCGGGGGACAGGGAGAATGGCTACACCTTC. This codes for CASSSGDRENGYTF. Full variable domain (remainder filled in from reference TRBV5-1 and TRBJ1-2): KAGVTQTPRYLIKTRGQQVTLSCSPISGHRSVSWYQQTPGQGLQFLFEYFSETQRNKGNFPGRFSGRQFSNSRSEMNVSTLELGDSALYLCASSSGDRENGYTFGSGTRLTVV.

Comments on this clone: The sample carries other DNA sequences with the same CDR3. This chain uses TRBV19 with TRBJ1-1; no reliable D call. Trimming left V 2 bases short and J 1 base short, with 5 bases between. CDR1 LNHDA and CDR2 SQIVND come from the germline V gene (reference sequence). The CDR3 totals 13 residues. CDR3 protein: CASSISGNTEAFF. CDR3 in DNA: TGTGCCAGTAGTATATCGGGGAACACTGAAGCTTTCTTT.

This chain connects TRBV30 to TRBJ2-7, with D possibly matching TRBD1 (7 bases). The CDR3 has 14 residues. Trimming pared 2 bases from V and 2 bases from J, leaving 13 bases between. Germline-derived CDR1 and CDR2 are GTSNPN and SVGIG (reference sequence). The CDR3 spells CAWSRAGGTYEQYF. CDR3 nucleotides: TGTGCCTGGAGTCGGGCAGGGGGGACCTACGAGCAGTACTTC.

This chain uses TRBV28 with TRBJ2-7; TRBD1 agrees at 7 bases. This CDR3 region has 16 residues. The ends lost 5 bases at V and 2 bases at J; junction bases unmatched: 12. Germline assignment: CDR1 MDHEN and CDR2 SYDVKM. The CDR3: CASSAFRQGHTYEQYF. The DNA of the CDR3 is TGTGCCAGCAGTGCCTTCAGACAGGGCCACACCTACGAGCAGTACTTC.

As DNA, the CDR3 is TGTGCCATCAGTGAGTCGGGCACACCGAAGGAAGCTTTCTTT. Residues: CAISESGTPKEAFF. The chain combines TRBV10-3 with TRBJ1-1; no firm D call. The germline V gene encodes CDR1 ENHRY and CDR2 SYGVKD. The CDR3 length is 14 residues. V was trimmed by 0 bases and J by 8 bases, leaving 13 bases between them.

V is TRBV28 and J is TRBJ1-5, with 10 bases lining up with TRBD1. CDR3 size: 17 residues. The trim removed 6 bases at V and 0 bases at J, leaving 8 bases unmatched. Germline loops: CDR1 MDHEN, CDR2 SYDVKM. The CDR3 DNA is TGTGCCAGCAGCTACCGACAGGGGGCAGGTAGCAATCAGCCCCAGCATTTT. It codes for CASSYRQGAGSNQPQHF.

This clone was counted a few times. The chain links TRBV29-1 to TRBJ2-7; TRBD1 matches at 8 bases. Per the germline V gene, CDR1 is SQVTM and CDR2 is ANQGSEA. The CDR3 totals 15 residues. V lost 4 bases, J lost 1 base, and 9 bases stayed unmatched. This chain's CDR3 is CSVGFFGTGSYEQYF. Here the CDR3 DNA reads TGCAGCGTTGGGTTTTTCGGGACAGGATCCTACGAGCAGTACTTC.

The chain combines TRBV19 with TRBJ1-5; D perhaps matches TRBD1 (5 bases). The CDR3 loop spans 14 amino acids. V gave up 3 bases and J gave up 7 bases, with 13 bases separating them. Germline CDR1 is LNHDA and CDR2 is SQIVND (reference sequence). DNA of the CDR3: TGTGCCAGTAGTATCGCGGGGCTCGGCCAGCCCCAGCATTTT. Translated, it gives CASSIAGLGQPQHF.

The chain joins TRBV13 to TRBJ2-7; D might be TRBD2 (6 bases). This CDR3 has 16 residues. Germline CDR1 and CDR2: PRHDT and FYEKMQ (reference sequence). Trimming took off 5 bases at V and 2 bases at J, with 19 bases between the two ends. The chain's CDR3 is CASSPSPGSPTYEQYF. CDR3 DNA sequence: TGTGCCAGCAGCCCCTCCCCCGGGAGCCCCACCTACGAGCAGTACTTC. The full variable domain, with the rest looked up from reference TRBV13 and TRBJ2-7, is AAGVIQSPRHLIKEKRETATLKCYPIPRHDTVYWYQQGPGQDPQFLISFYEKMQSDKGSIPDRFSAQQFSDYHSELNMSSLELGDSALYFCASSPSPGSPTYEQYFGPGTRLTVT.

The chain couples TRBV5-4 to TRBJ1-4; possible D gene TRBD1, 5 bases. The CDR3 runs 15 residues. Germline CDR1 reads SGHNT; CDR2 reads YYREEE (reference sequence). Trimming pared 1 base from V and 5 bases from J, leaving 12 bases between. The CDR3 DNA sequence: TGTGCCAGCAGCTTGAGAGGTGGGGGGAATGAAAAACTGTTTTTT. Its protein is CASSLRGGGNEKLFF.

V gene TRBV7-2 combines with J gene TRBJ2-7, with 8 nucleotides matching TRBD2. This CDR3 is built from 15 residues. The V gene's germline CDR1 is SGHTA and CDR2 FQGNSA. V gave up 3 bases and J gave up 5 bases; unmatched junction bases: 9. The CDR3 DNA reads TGTGCCAGCAGCTTGGGACTAGTTTTTAAGAACGAGCAGTACTTC. Protein sequence: CASSLGLVFKNEQYF.

The chain links TRBV6-5 to TRBJ1-1; 8 positions agree with TRBD1. The CDR3 loop spans 14 amino acids. V gave up 4 bases and J gave up 11 bases; unmatched junction bases: 12. CDR1 is MNHEY and CDR2 is SVGAGI in the germline V gene. The CDR3 spells CASSFKQGVWRAFF. CDR3 in DNA: TGTGCCAGCAGTTTCAAACAGGGGGTATGGAGGGCTTTCTTT.

The gene calls are TRBV27 and TRBJ1-2; no definite D call. The CDR3 spans 15 residues. Germline V lookup: CDR1 MNHEY, CDR2 SMNVEV (reference sequence). V lost 0 bases to trimming and J lost 5 bases, with 13 bases between them. CDR3 DNA sequence: TGTGCCAGCAGTTTATCAAGCCCTCCCTGGTATGGCTACACCTTC. This codes for CASSLSSPPWYGYTF.

V usage is TRBV7-9 and J usage is TRBJ1-1, with TRBD1 matching over 10 bases. CDR1 is SEHNR, CDR2 FQNEAQ, per germline (reference sequence). The V gene end was trimmed by 2 bases and the J gene end by 11 bases; junction bases not matched to a gene: 23. The CDR3 totals 19 residues. The CDR3 spells CASSLTGMTGGSSLLDAFF. DNA of the CDR3: TGTGCCAGCAGCTTAACCGGGATGACAGGGGGCTCCTCCCTCCTTGATGCTTTCTTT.

CDR3: CASSPRLAGDRYNEQFF. CDR3 DNA sequence: TGTGCCAGCAGCCCAAGACTAGCGGGAGATCGCTACAATGAGCAGTTCTTC. The rearrangement links TRBV11-3 to TRBJ2-1; 12 nucleotides match TRBD2. Germline CDR1 SGHNT, CDR2 YENEEA. This CDR3 has 17 amino acids. J lost 3 bases, V lost 5 bases, and 8 bases had no gene match.

The chain has TRBV7-9 and TRBJ2-3; TRBD2 aligns across 12 bases. From germline, CDR1 is SEHNR and CDR2 FQNEAQ (reference sequence). This CDR3 has 16 amino acids. Germline trimming cut 5 bases from V and 5 bases from J; bases unmatched to any gene: 8. CDR3 residues: CASSPRLAGVLDTQYF. The CDR3 nucleotides are TGTGCCAGCAGCCCGAGACTAGCGGGAGTTCTAGATACGCAGTATTTT.

The chain joins TRBV5-4 to TRBJ2-7; D might be TRBD1 (6 bases). With 4 bases removed from V and 6 bases from J, the gap between germline ends came to 11 bases. CDR1 SGHNT and CDR2 YYREEE come from the germline V gene (reference sequence). CDR3 length equals 12 residues. The CDR3 region has the DNA TGTGCCAGCAGCCCAGACAGGTCCGAGCAGTACTTC. Protein product: CASSPDRSEQYF.

V and J are TRBV11-2 and TRBJ2-1; no reliable D call. Trimming left V 4 bases short and J 9 bases short, with 13 bases between. Germline V CDR1 and CDR2: SGHAT, FQNNGV. The CDR3 is made up of 13 amino acids. CDR3: CASSSSLSTEQFF. The CDR3 nucleotides read TGTGCCAGCAGCTCTTCCCTAAGTACTGAGCAGTTCTTC.

This sequence joins TRBV4-3 and TRBJ1-2; D remains unclear. Trimming pared 0 bases from V and 4 bases from J, leaving 12 bases between. The CDR3 is 15 residues long. Germline V gene sequence: CDR1 LGHNA, CDR2 YSLEER. CDR3 residues: CASSQDGRRGYGYTF. CDR3 in DNA: TGCGCCAGCAGCCAAGATGGAAGACGGGGCTATGGCTACACCTTC.

The rearrangement joins TRBV6-1 to TRBJ1-1; D not resolved. The CDR3 contains 14 residues. With 4 bases removed from V and 4 bases from J, the gap between germline ends came to 13 bases. Per germline, CDR1 MNHNS and CDR2 SASEGT. CDR3 bases: TGTGCCAGCAGTGTTAAATCCGCCGGCACTGAAGCTTTCTTT. Encoded protein: CASSVKSAGTEAFF.

The rearrangement links TRBV7-3 to TRBJ2-2; the D is unclear. V was pared by 5 bases and J by 7 bases, with 11 bases between. The germline gives CDR1 SGHTA, CDR2 FQGTGA. This CDR3 spans 13 amino acids. In nucleotides, the CDR3 is TGTGCCAGCAGCCCCACAGTAAACGGGGAGCTGTTTTTT. It encodes CASSPTVNGELFF.

This clone was observed once. An end of the junction differs from the germline gene, which may be a read error. The gene calls are TRBV7-9 and TRBJ1-5, with 9 positions matching TRBD1. Germline V gene lookup returns CDR1 SEHNR and CDR2 FQNEAQ (reference sequence). The CDR3 has 15 amino acids. The chain's CDR3 is CSSSFGTGHNQPQHF. The CDR3 DNA reads as TGTTCCAGCAGCTTCGGGACAGGGCACAATCAGCCCCAGCATTTT.